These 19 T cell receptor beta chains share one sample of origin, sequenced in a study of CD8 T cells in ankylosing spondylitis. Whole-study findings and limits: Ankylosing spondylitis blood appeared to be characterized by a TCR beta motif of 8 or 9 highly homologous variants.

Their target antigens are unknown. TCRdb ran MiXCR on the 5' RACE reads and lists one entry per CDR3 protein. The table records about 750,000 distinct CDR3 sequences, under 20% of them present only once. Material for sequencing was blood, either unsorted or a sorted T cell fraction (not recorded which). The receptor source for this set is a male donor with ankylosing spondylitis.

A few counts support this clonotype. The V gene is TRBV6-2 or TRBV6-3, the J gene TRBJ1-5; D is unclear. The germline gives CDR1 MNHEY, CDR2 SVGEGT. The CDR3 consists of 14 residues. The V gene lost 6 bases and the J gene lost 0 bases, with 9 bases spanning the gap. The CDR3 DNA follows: TGTGCCAGCAGATATGGGTATAGCAATCAGCCCCAGCATTTT. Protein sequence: CASRYGYSNQPQHF.

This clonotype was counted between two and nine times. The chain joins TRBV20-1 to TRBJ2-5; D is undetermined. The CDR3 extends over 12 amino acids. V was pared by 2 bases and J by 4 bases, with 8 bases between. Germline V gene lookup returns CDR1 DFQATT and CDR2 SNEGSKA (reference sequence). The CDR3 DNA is TGCAGTGCTAGACTACTTGGAGAGACCCAGTACTTC. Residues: CSARLLGETQYF.

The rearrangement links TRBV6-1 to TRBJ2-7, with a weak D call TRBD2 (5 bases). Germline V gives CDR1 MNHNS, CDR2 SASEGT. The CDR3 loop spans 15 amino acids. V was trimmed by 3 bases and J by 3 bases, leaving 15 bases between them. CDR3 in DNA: TGTGCCAGCAGTGAGTGGGTCGGAGGTTTCTACGAGCAGTACTTC. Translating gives CASSEWVGGFYEQYF.

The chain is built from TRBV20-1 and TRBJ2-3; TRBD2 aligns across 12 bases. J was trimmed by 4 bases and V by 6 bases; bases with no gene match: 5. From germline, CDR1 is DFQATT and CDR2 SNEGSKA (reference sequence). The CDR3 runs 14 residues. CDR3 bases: TGCAGTGCCCCCCTAGCGGGAGGGCCAGATACGCAGTATTTT. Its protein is CSAPLAGGPDTQYF.

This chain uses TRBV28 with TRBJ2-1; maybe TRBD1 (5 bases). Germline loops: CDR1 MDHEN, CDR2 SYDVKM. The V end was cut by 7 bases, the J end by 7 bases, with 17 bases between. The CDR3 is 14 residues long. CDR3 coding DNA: TGTGCCAGCACCAGGGCTAGAGCATGGAATGAGCAGTTCTTC. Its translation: CASTRARAWNEQFF.

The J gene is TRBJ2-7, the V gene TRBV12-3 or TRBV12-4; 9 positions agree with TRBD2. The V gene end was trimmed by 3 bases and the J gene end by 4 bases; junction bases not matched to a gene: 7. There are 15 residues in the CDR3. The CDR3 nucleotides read TGTGCCAGCAGTTTTACGCTAGCGGGACTTTACGAGCAGTACTTC. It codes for CASSFTLAGLYEQYF.

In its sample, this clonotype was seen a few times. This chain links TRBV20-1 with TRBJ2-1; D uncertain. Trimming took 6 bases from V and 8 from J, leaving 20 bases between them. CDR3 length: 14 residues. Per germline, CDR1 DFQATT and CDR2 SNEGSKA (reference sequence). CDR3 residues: CSAPPAFAGDEQFF. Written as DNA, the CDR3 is TGCAGTGCGCCGCCAGCGTTCGCTGGGGATGAGCAGTTCTTC.

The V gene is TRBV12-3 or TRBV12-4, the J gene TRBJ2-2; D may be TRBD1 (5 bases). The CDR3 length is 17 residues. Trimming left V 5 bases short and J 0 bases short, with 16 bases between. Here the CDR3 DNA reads TGTGCCAGCAGTCATGGGTGGGGCGGTCCGAACACCGGGGAGCTGTTTTTT. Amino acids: CASSHGWGGPNTGELFF.

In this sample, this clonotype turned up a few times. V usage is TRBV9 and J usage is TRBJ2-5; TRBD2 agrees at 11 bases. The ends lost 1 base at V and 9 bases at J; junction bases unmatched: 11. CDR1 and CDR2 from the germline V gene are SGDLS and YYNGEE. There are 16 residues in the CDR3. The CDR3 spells CASSVLAGGPQSAQYF. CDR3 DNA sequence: TGTGCCAGCAGCGTACTAGCGGGGGGCCCCCAGTCGGCCCAGTACTTC.

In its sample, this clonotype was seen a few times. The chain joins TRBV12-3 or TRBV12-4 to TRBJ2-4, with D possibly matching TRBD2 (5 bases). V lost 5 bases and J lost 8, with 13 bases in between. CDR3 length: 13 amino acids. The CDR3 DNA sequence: TGTGCCAGCAGTAGCCGGACTTCTTACATTCAGTACTTC. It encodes CASSSRTSYIQYF.

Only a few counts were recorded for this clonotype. This CDR3 reads CASSERQLNTEAFF. DNA for the CDR3: TGTGCCAGCAGTGAACGACAACTGAACACTGAAGCTTTCTTT. The chain uses TRBV2 and TRBJ1-1; no firm D call. Per the germline V gene, CDR1 is SNHLY and CDR2 is FYNNEI. With 2 bases removed from V and 0 bases from J, the gap between germline ends came to 7 bases. The CDR3 has 14 amino acids.

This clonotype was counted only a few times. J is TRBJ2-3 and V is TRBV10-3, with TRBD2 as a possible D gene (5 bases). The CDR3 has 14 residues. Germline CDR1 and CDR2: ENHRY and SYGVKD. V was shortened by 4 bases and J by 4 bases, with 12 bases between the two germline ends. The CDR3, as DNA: TGTGCCATCAGTGTCGCTAGCCCCCCAGATACGCAGTATTTT. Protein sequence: CAISVASPPDTQYF.

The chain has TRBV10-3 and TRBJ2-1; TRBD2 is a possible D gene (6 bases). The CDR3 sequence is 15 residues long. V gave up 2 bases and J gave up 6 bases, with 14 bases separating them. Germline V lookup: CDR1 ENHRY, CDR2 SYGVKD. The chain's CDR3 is CAISELTSQRNEQFF. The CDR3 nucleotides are TGTGCCATCAGTGAGCTGACTAGTCAGCGCAATGAGCAGTTCTTC.

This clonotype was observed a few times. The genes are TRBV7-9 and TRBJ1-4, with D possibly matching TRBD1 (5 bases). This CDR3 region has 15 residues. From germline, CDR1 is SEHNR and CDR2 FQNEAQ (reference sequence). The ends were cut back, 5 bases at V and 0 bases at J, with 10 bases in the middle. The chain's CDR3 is CASSPGNPTNEKLFF. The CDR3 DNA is TGTGCCAGCAGCCCAGGGAATCCAACTAATGAAAAACTGTTTTTT.

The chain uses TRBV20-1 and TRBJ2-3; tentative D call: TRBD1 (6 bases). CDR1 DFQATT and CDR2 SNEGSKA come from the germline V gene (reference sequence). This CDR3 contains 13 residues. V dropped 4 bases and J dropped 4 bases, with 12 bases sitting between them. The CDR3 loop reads CSANFKGADTQYF. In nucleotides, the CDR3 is TGCAGTGCTAATTTTAAGGGGGCAGATACGCAGTATTTT.

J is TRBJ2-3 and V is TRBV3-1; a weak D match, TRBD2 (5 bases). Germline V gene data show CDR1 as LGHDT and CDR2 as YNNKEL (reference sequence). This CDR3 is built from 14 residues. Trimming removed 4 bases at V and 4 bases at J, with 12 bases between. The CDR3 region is CASSPDPSPDTQYF. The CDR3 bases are TGTGCCAGCAGCCCAGACCCTAGCCCAGATACGCAGTATTTT.

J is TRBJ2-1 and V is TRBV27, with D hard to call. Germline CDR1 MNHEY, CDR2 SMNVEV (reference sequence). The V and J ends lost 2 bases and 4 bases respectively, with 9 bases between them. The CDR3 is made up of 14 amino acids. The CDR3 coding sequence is TGTGCCAGCAGTTTAACTACAGCTTACAATGAGCAGTTCTTC. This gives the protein CASSLTTAYNEQFF.

This chain's CDR3 is CASGRDRGTGTEAFF. CDR3 nucleotides: TGTGCCAGCGGAAGGGACAGAGGAACGGGCACTGAAGCTTTCTTT. The chain is built from TRBV6-1 and TRBJ1-1; 7 nucleotides match TRBD1. The CDR3 length is 15 residues. V gave up 8 bases and J gave up 4 bases; unmatched junction bases: 13. Germline V gives CDR1 MNHNS, CDR2 SASEGT.

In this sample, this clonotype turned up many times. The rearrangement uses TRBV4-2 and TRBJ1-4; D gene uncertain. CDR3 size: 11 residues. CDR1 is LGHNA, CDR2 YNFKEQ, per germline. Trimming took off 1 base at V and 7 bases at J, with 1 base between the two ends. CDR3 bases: TGTGCCAGCAGCCAAGGTGAAAAACTGTTTTTT. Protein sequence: CASSQGEKLFF.